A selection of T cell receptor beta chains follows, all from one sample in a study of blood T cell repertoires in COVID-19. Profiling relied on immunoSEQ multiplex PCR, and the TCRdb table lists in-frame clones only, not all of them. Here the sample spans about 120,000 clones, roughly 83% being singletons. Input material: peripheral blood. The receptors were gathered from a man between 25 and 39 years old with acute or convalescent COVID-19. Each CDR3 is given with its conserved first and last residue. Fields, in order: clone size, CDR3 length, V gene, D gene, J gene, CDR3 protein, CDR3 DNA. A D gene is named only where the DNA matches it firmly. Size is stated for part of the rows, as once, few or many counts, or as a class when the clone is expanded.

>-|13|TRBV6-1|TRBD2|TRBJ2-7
CAARRTSLREQYF
TGTGCTGCGCGGCGGACTAGCTTGAGGGAGCAGTACTTC
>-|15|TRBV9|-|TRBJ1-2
CASSVGRGNGLGYTF
TGTGCCAGCAGCGTAGGTCGGGGGAACGGTCTTGGCTACACCTTC
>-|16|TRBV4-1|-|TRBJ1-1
CASSQDTTNMNTEAFF
TGCGCCAGCAGCCAAGATACTACGAACATGAACACTGAAGCTTTCTTT
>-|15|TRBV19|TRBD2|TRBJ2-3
CASSIVRGAADTQYF
TGTGCCAGTAGTATAGTGCGGGGGGCCGCAGATACGCAGTATTTT
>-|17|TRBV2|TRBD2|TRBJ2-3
CASSGPPLAGGTDTQYF
TGTGCCAGCAGTGGCCCACCCCTAGCGGGGGGCACAGATACGCAGTATTTT
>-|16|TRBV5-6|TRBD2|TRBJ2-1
CASSSRLAGAWNEQFF
TGTGCCAGCAGCTCCCGACTAGCGGGAGCGTGGAATGAGCAGTTCTTC
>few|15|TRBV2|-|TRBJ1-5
CASSEPRTANQPQHF
TGTGCCAGCAGTGAACCTAGGACAGCCAATCAGCCCCAGCATTTT
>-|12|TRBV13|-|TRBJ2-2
CASSHLARELFF
TGTGCCAGCAGCCATCTAGCGAGGGAGCTGTTTTTT
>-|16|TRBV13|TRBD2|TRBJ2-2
CASSSIERENTGELFF
TGTGCCAGCAGCTCCATCGAGCGGGAGAACACCGGGGAGCTGTTTTTT
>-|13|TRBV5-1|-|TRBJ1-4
CASSSATNEKLFF
TGCGCCAGCAGCTCTGCAACTAATGAAAAACTGTTTTTT
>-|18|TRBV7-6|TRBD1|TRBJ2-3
CASSSSIYGTGGPDTQYF
TGTGCCAGCAGCTCATCCATTTACGGGACAGGGGGTCCAGATACGCAGTATTTT
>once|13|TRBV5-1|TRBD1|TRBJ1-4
CASSRTGGEKLFF
TGCGCCAGCTCGCGGACAGGGGGCGAAAAACTGTTTTTT
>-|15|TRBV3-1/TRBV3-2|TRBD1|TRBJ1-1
CASSQGQGMNTEAFF
TGTGCCAGCAGCCAAGGACAGGGAATGAACACTGAAGCTTTCTTT
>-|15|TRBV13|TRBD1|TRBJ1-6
CASSLPGQTNSPLHF
TGTGCCAGCAGCTTACCGGGACAGACAAATTCACCCCTCCACTTT
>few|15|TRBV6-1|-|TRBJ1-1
CASSEFITQNTEAFF
TGTGCCAGCAGTGAATTTATCACTCAGAACACTGAAGCTTTCTTT
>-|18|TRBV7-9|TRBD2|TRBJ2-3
CASSLRTSGRVGTDTQYF
TGTGCCAGCAGCTTAAGGACTAGCGGGAGGGTTGGGACAGATACGCAGTATTTT
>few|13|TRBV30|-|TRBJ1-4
CAWSRANWEKLFF
TGTGCCTGGAGTCGAGCGAACTGGGAAAAACTGTTTTTT
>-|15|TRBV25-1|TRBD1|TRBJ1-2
CASSGPGQSNYGYTF
TGTGCCAGCAGTGGACCGGGACAGAGTAACTATGGCTACACCTTC
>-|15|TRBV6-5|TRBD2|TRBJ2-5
CASRRLAGREETQYF
TGTGCCAGCAGGAGACTAGCGGGCAGGGAAGAGACCCAGTACTTC
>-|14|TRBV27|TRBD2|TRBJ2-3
CASALAGAKDTQYF
TGTGCCAGCGCCCTAGCGGGAGCGAAAGATACGCAGTATTTT
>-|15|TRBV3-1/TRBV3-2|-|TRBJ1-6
CASSQVRQLGSPLHF
TGTGCCAGCAGCCAAGTACGACAGTTAGGGTCACCCCTCCACTTT
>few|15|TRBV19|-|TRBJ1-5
CASSIEGLDTQPQHF
TGTGCCAGTAGTATAGAAGGCTTGGACACTCAGCCCCAGCATTTT
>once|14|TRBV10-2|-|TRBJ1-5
CASALRDLNQPQHF
TGCGCCAGCGCTCTACGGGACTTAAATCAGCCCCAGCATTTT
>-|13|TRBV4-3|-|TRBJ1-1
CASSQAQGTEAFF
TGCGCCAGCAGCCAAGCTCAGGGGACTGAAGCTTTCTTT
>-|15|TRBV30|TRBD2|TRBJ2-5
CAWSGELAGGETQYF
TGTGCCTGGAGTGGGGAGCTAGCGGGAGGAGAGACCCAGTACTTC
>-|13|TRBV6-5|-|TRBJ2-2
CASSCTRQGELFF
TGTGCCAGCAGTTGCACCCGACAGGGGGAGCTGTTTTTT
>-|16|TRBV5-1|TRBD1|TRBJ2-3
CASSLDGQGPTDTQYF
TGCGCCAGCAGCTTGGACGGACAGGGACCCACAGATACGCAGTATTTT
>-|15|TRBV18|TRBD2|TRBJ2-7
CASSPRTSVRGEQYF
TGTGCCAGCTCACCACGGACTAGCGTGAGGGGCGAGCAGTACTTC
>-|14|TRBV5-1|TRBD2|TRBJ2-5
CASSLDSGRGLLYF
TGCGCCAGCAGCTTGGATAGCGGGAGGGGACTCTTGTACTTC